This T cell receptor (beta chain) was documented in a study of shared clonotypes between healthy human individuals. Donors were healthy HIV-negative adults without recently reported acute infections or vaccinations. Profiling relied on immunoSEQ multiplex PCR, and the TCRdb table lists in-frame clones only, not all of them. The sample includes 950,000 to 1,300,000 clones, about three quarters of them seen just once. Trimming cost V 5 bases and J 4 bases; bases outside gene matches: 4. CDR1 and CDR2 from the germline V gene are MGHDK and SYGVNS. CDR3 length: 13 residues. The sequencing input was memory CD4+ T cells sorted from blood. Described subset: CD45RA-negative fraction. The sequence was obtained from a man in his late teens or twenties in good health. V is TRBV25-1 and J is TRBJ1-2; 7 bases are a match to TRBD1. This chain's CDR3 is CASSSGTVYGYTF. The DNA of the CDR3 is TGTGCCAGCAGTTCCGGGACAGTCTATGGCTACACCTTC.